The sequence of this T cell receptor (beta chain) was determined in a study of blood T cell repertoires in COVID-19. Overall study context: The study drew acute and convalescent COVID-19 samples from the United States, Italy and Spain. T cells, B-cell-depleted T cells, or PBMCs supplied cDNA or gDNA.

The CDR3 runs to 14 residues. Deletions cut 6 bases from V and 1 base from J, with 13 bases between. Germline CDR1 reads LNHDA; CDR2 reads SQIVND (reference sequence). Original data processing: How many nucleated cells were present was estimated from reference gene primer amplification. Some clones are missing from TCRdb's copy, which holds only in-frame ones; the method was immunoSEQ multiplex PCR. V and J calls and clone size are as listed in that table; D and trimming were resolved from the DNA. Of roughly 140,000 clones listed, over 75% are singletons. This clone was detected only a few times. V is TRBV19 and J is TRBJ2-7, with a tentative D call TRBD1 (6 bases). The specimen was peripheral blood. This clonotype was obtained from a woman between 55 and 75 years old with active COVID-19. The CDR3 loop is CASSSLDSSYEQYF. The CDR3 DNA is TGTGCCAGTAGCTCTTTGGACAGTTCCTACGAGCAGTACTTC. Drawing the rest from reference TRBV19 and TRBJ2-7, the complete variable domain is DGGITQSPKYLFRKEGQNVTLSCEQNLNHDAMYWYRQDPGQGLRLIYYSQIVNDFQKGDIAEGYSVSREKKESFPLTVTSAQKNPTAFYLCASSSLDSSYEQYFGPGTRLTVT.